This T cell receptor (beta chain) is drawn from a study of long-term antiretroviral therapy in people with HIV. Findings of the study overall: Diversity remained lower than transplant donor controls, even though it increased after ART. Blood dating 2004 to 2017 may reflect older ART regimens. Whereas controls had wider CDR3 length ranges, HIV repertoires had narrower ones. The clones with expansion before ART were dominant in the repertoire at all time points.

With 5 bases removed from V and 1 base from J, the gap between germline ends came to 4 bases. The CDR3 runs 12 residues. Germline values: CDR1 SGHTA, CDR2 FQGTGA. They ran version v3.0 of the immunoSEQ assay at survey level. TCRdb's table, derived via immunoSEQ multiplex PCR, lists solely in-frame clones and lacks some. This sample has tens of thousands of clones; 93% occur once, and the top ten carry about 10%. This clone showed up just once. The antigen is unknown. This clonotype was obtained from a woman in her thirties or forties with HIV. The chain recombines TRBV7-3 with TRBJ2-3; D not resolved. The specimen was unsorted PBMCs, collected 7.6 years after starting antiretroviral therapy. CDR3 region: CASSLGTDTQYF. DNA of the CDR3: TGTGCCAGCAGCCTGGGCACAGATACGCAGTATTTT.